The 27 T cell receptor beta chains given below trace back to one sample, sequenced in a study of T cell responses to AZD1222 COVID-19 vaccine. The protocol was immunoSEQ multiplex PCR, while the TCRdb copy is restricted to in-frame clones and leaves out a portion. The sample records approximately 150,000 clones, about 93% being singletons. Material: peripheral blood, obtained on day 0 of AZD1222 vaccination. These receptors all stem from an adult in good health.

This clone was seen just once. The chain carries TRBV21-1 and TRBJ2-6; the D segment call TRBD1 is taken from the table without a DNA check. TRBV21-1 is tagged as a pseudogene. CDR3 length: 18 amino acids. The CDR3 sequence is CASSLRDRHQAGANVLTF. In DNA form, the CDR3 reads TGTGCCAGCAGCCTCCGGGACAGACACCAGGCTGGGGCCAACGTCCTGACTTTC.

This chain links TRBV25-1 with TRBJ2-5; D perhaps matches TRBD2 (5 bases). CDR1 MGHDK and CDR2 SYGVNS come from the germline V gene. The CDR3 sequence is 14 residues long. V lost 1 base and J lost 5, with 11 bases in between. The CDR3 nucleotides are TGTGCCAGCAGTGAATCTCAGGACTTGGAGACCCAGTACTTC. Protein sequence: CASSESQDLETQYF.

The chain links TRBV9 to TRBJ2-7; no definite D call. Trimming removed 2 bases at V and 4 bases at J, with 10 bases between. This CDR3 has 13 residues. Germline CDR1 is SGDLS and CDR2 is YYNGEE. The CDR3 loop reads CASSVGDDYEQYF. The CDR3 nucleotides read TGTGCCAGCAGCGTTGGAGACGATTACGAGCAGTACTTC.

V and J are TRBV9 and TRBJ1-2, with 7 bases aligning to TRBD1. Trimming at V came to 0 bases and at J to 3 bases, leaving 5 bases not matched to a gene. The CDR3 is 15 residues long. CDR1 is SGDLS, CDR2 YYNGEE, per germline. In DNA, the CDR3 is TGTGCCAGCAGCGTAGAGGCAGGGGGGGACTATGGCTACACCTTC. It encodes CASSVEAGGDYGYTF.

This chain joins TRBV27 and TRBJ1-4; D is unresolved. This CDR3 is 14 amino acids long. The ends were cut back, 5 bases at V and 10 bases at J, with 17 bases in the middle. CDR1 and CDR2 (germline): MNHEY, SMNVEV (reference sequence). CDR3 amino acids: CASSPVRVEGKLFF. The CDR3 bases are TGTGCCAGCAGTCCCGTGAGGGTTGAGGGAAAACTGTTTTTT.

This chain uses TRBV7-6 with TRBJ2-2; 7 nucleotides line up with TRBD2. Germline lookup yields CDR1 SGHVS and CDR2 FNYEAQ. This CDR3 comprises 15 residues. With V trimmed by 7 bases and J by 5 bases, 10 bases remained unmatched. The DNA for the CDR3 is TGTGCCAGCACCCTGGGGGGGAGCGGTACCGGGGAGCTGTTTTTT. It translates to CASTLGGSGTGELFF.

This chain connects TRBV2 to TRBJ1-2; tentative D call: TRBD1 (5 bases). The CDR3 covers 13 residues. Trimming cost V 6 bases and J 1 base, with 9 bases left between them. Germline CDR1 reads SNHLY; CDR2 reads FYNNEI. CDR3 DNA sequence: TGTGCCAGCAGAAGGGACGGTAACTATGGCTACACCTTC. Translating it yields CASRRDGNYGYTF.

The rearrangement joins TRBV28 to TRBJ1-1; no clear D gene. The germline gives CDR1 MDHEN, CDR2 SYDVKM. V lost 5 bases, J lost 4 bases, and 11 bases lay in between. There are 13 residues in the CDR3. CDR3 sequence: CASSSLPGTEAFF. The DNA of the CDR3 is TGTGCCAGCAGTAGTCTCCCGGGCACTGAAGCTTTCTTT.

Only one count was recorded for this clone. The CDR3 DNA follows: TGTGCCAGCTCACCTTCGGGACCTATGTATGGCTACACCTTC. It translates to CASSPSGPMYGYTF. The rearrangement uses TRBV18 and TRBJ1-2, with D perhaps TRBD1 (5 bases). Germline-derived CDR1 and CDR2 are KGHSH and LQKENI. The CDR3 has 14 amino acids. Trimming left V 3 bases short and J 5 bases short, with 13 bases between.

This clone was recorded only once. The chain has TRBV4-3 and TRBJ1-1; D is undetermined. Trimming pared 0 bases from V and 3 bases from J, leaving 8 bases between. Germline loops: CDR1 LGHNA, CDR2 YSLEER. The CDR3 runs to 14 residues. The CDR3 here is CASSQEGRDTEAFF. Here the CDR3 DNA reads TGCGCCAGCAGCCAAGAGGGTAGGGACACTGAAGCTTTCTTT.

The CDR3 DNA follows: TGTGCCAGCAGCTTAGGGCAGGGAGACTACGAGCAGTACTTC. Translated: CASSLGQGDYEQYF. The chain couples TRBV5-8 to TRBJ2-7; D may be TRBD1 or TRBD2 (5 bases each). CDR1 SGHTS and CDR2 YDEGEE come from the germline V gene. This CDR3 region has 14 residues. The V gene lost 2 bases and the J gene lost 3 bases, with 12 bases spanning the gap.

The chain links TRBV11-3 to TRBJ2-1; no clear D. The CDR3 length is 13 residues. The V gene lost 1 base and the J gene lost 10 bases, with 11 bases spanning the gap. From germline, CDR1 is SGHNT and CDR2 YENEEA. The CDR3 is CASSLGYSSEQFF. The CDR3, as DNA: TGTGCCAGCAGCTTAGGCTACAGTAGCGAGCAGTTCTTC.

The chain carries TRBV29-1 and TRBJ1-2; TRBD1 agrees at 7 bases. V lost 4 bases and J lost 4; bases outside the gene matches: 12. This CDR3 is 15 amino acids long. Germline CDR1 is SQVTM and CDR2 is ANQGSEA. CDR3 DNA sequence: TGCAGCGTTGGGGACAGACGGTTAAACTCCTATGGCTACACCTTC. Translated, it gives CSVGDRRLNSYGYTF.

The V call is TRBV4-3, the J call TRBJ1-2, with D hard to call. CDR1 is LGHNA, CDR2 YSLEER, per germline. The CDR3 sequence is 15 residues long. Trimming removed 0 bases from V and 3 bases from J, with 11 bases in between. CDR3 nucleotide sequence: TGCGCCAGCAGCCAAGACGCGGGGTTTTACTATGGCTACACCTTC. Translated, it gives CASSQDAGFYYGYTF.

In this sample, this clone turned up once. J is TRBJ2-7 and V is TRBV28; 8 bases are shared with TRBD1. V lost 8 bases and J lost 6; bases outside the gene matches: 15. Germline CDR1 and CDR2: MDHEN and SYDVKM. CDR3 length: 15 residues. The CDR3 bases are TGTGCCAGCTCGATCCCCCCGGAGCAGGGGGCCGAGCAGTACTTC. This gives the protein CASSIPPEQGAEQYF.

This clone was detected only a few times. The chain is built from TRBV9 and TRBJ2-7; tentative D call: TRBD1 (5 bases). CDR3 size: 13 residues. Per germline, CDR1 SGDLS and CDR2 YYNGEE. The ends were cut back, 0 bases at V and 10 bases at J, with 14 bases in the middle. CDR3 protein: CASSVGTGYPQYF. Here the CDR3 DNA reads TGTGCCAGCAGCGTAGGTACAGGTTACCCTCAGTACTTC.

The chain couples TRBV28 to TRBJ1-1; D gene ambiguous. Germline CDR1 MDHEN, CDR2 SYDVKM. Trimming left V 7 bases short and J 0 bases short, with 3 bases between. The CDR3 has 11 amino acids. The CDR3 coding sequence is TGTGCCAGCACTCTGAACACTGAAGCTTTCTTT. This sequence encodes CASTLNTEAFF.

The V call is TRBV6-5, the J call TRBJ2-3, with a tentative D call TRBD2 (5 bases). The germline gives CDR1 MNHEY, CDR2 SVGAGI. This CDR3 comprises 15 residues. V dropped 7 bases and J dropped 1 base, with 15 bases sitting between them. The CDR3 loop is CASTVLVLGTDTQYF. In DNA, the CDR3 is TGTGCCAGCACGGTACTAGTTCTGGGCACAGATACGCAGTATTTT.

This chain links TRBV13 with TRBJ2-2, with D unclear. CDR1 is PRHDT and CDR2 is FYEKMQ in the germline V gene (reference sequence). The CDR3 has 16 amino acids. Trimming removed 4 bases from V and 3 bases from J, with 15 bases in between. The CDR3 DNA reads TGTGCCAGCAGCTCGTGGCGGAGCACCTACACCGGGGAGCTGTTTTTT. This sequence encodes CASSSWRSTYTGELFF. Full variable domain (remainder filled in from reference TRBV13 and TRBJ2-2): AAGVIQSPRHLIKEKRETATLKCYPIPRHDTVYWYQQGPGQDPQFLISFYEKMQSDKGSIPDRFSAQQFSDYHSELNMSSLELGDSALYFCASSSWRSTYTGELFFGEGSRLTVL.

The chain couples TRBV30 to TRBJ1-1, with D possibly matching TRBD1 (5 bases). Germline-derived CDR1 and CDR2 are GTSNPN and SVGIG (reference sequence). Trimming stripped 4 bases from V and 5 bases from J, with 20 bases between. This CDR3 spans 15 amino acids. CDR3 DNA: TGTGCCTGGAAAAGGACGGGGCAGCGGGGGACTGAAGCTTTCTTT. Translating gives CAWKRTGQRGTEAFF. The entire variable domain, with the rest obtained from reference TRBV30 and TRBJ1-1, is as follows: SQTIHQWPATLVQPVGSPLSLECTVEGTSNPNLYWYRQAAGRGLQLLFYSVGIGQISSEVPQNLSASRPQDRQFILSSKKLLLSDSGFYLCAWKRTGQRGTEAFFGQGTRLTVV.

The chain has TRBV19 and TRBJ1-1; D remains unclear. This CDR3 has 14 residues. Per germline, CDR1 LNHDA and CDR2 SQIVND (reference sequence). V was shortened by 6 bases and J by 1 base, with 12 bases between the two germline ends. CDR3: CASSPRQRNTEAFF. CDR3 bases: TGTGCCAGTAGCCCCCGCCAGAGGAACACTGAAGCTTTCTTT.

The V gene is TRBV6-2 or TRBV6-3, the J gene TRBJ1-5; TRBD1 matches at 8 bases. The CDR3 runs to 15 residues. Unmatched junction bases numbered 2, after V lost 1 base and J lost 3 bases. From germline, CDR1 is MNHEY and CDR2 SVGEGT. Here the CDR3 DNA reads TGTGCCAGCAGTTACTACCAGGGGGCCAATCAGCCCCAGCATTTT. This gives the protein CASSYYQGANQPQHF.

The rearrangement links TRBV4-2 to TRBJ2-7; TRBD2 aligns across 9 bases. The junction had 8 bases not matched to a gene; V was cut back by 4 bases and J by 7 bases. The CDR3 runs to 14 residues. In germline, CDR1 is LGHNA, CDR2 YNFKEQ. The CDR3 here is CASSPQAGGQEQYF. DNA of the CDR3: TGTGCCAGCAGCCCCCAGGCGGGAGGGCAGGAGCAGTACTTC.

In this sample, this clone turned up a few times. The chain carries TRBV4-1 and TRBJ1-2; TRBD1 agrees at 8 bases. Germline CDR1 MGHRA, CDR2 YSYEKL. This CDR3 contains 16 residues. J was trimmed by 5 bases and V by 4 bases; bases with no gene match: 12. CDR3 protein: CASSPTENRGYYGYTF. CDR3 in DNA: TGCGCCAGCAGCCCAACTGAGAACAGGGGGTATTATGGCTACACCTTC.

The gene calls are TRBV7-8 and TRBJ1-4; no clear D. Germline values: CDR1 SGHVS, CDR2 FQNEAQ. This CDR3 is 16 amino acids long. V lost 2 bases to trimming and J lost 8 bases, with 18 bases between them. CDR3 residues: CASSLKGQVLGEKLFF. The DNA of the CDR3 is TGTGCCAGCAGCTTAAAAGGGCAGGTATTAGGCGAAAAACTGTTTTTT.

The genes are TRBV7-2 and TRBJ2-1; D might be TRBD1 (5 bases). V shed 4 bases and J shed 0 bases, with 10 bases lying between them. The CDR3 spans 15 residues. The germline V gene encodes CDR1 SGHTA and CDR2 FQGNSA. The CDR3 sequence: CASSSRQFSYNEQFF. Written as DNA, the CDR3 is TGTGCCAGCAGCTCCCGACAGTTCTCCTACAATGAGCAGTTCTTC.

This chain's CDR3 is CASSLNGRENNEQFF. CDR3 nucleotides: TGCGCCAGCAGCTTGAACGGGAGGGAAAACAATGAGCAGTTCTTC. The V gene is TRBV5-1, the J gene TRBJ2-1; 8 bases map to TRBD2. The germline V gene has CDR1 SGHRS and CDR2 YFSETQ. V was pared by 1 base and J by 5 bases, with 5 bases of the junction left unmatched. This CDR3 has 15 amino acids. The full variable domain, with the rest looked up from reference TRBV5-1 and TRBJ2-1, is KAGVTQTPRYLIKTRGQQVTLSCSPISGHRSVSWYQQTPGQGLQFLFEYFSETQRNKGNFPGRFSGRQFSNSRSEMNVSTLELGDSALYLCASSLNGRENNEQFFGPGTRLTVL.